This TCR beta chain was recovered during a study of blood T cell repertoires in COVID-19. Study information: The samples span acute and convalescent COVID-19 from the United States, Italy and Spain. The analysed material was cDNA or gDNA that came from T cells, B-cell-depleted T cells, or PBMCs.

Germline CDR1 KGHSH, CDR2 LQKENI. This CDR3 spans 17 amino acids. The V end was cut by 3 bases, the J end by 0 bases, with 14 bases between. Authors' analysis steps: The assay estimated nucleated cells by amplifying reference gene primers. The assay was immunoSEQ multiplex PCR, and TCRdb's table has in-frame clones only and misses some. The V and J calls and the clone size are those of that table, but D and trimming were determined from the DNA. The sample lists about 88,000 clones, 88% occurring once. The clonotype comes from a man older than 75 with acute or convalescent COVID-19. The source material was peripheral blood. V usage is TRBV18 and J usage is TRBJ2-2; D might be TRBD1 (6 bases). DNA of the CDR3: TGTGCCAGCTCACCCGGACAGATACAGACGAACACCGGGGAGCTGTTTTTT. Its protein is CASSPGQIQTNTGELFF.